This T cell receptor beta chain was retrieved from a study of radiation and T cells in renal cell carcinoma. The CDR3 contains 15 residues. V lost 0 bases, J lost 3 bases, and 1 base stayed unmatched. Germline values: CDR1 LNHNV, CDR2 YYDKDF (reference sequence). Note on this clone: The antigen remains undetermined.

Sequencing used immunoSEQ multiplex PCR; TCRdb keeps in-frame clones, though not all of them. The table includes tens of thousands of clones, 65% to 90% detected once. Noted time point: baseline pretreatment blood. Noted treatment: 15 Gy SBRT to primary tumor, nephrectomy 4 weeks later. After SBRT, blood was collected at 2 and 4 weeks, plus baseline. The study, taken as a whole, reports: In blood, top tumor clones expanded by 2 weeks, shrinking by 4.

This chain links TRBV15 with TRBJ2-2; TRBD1 matches at 7 bases. The sample in question was blood, obtained from a patient whose treatment included radiotherapy and nephrectomy. The TCR comes from a woman in her seventies with renal cell carcinoma. CDR3 region: CATSRDDRDTGELFF. The CDR3, as DNA: TGTGCCACCAGCAGAGATGACAGGGACACCGGGGAGCTGTTTTTT.